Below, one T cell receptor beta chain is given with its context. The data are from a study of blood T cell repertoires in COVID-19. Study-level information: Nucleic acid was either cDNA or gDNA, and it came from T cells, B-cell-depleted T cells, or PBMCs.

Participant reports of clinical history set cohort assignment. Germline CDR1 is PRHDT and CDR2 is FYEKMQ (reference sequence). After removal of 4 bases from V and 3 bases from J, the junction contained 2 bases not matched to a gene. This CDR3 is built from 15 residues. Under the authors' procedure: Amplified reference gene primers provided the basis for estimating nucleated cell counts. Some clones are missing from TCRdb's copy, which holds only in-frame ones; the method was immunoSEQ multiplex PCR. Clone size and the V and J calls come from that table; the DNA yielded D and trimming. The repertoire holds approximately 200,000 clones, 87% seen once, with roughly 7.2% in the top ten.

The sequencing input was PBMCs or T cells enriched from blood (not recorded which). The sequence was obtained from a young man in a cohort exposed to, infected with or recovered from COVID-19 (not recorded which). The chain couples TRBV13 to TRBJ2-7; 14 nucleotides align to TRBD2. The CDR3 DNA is TGTGCCAGCAGCTCTGGACTAGCGGGAGGCTACGAGCAGTACTTC. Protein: CASSSGLAGGYEQYF.